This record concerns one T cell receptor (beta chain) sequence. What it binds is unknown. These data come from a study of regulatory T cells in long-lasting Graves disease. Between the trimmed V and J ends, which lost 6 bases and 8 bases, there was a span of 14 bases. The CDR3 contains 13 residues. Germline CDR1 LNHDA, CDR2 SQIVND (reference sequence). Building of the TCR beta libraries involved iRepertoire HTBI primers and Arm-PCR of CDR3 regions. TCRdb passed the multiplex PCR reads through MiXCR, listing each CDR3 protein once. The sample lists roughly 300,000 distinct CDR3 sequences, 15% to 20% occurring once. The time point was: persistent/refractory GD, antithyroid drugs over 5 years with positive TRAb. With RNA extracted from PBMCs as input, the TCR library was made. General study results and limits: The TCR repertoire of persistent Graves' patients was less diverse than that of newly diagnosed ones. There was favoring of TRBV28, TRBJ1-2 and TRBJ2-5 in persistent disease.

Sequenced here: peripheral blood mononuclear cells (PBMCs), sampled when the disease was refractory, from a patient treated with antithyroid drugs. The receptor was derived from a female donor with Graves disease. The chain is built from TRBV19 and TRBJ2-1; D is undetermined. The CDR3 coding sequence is TGTGCCAGTAGACCCTTTGCGTCCTATGAGCAGTTCTTC. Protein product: CASRPFASYEQFF. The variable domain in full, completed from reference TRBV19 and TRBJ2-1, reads DGGITQSPKYLFRKEGQNVTLSCEQNLNHDAMYWYRQDPGQGLRLIYYSQIVNDFQKGDIAEGYSVSREKKESFPLTVTSAQKNPTAFYLCASRPFASYEQFFGPGTRLTVL.